One sample yielded the 31 T cell receptor beta chains listed below, sequenced in a study of T cells in Graves' hyperthyroidism and ophthalmopathy. TCR beta CDR3 sequences were amplified from RNA transcripts. Researchers ran a first-round RT-PCR on the TCR CDR3 using the HTBI primer set. TCRdb reprocessed the multiplex PCR reads with MiXCR, giving one entry per CDR3 protein. This repertoire shows around 300,000 distinct CDR3 sequences, 13% found once; its top ten account for 6.5% to 10%. The material sequenced was blood. The receptors were gathered from a woman aged 25 to 39 with Graves' hyperthyroidism that later progressed to Graves' ophthalmopathy.

This clonotype was seen ten or more times. The V call is TRBV7-9, the J call TRBJ2-5; D call uncertain. Germline-derived CDR1 and CDR2 are SEHNR and FQNEAQ (reference sequence). The V gene lost 2 bases and the J gene lost 0 bases, with 7 bases spanning the gap. This CDR3 has 14 amino acids. CDR3 in DNA: TGTGCCAGCAGCTTATCCCTGTACCAAGAGACCCAGTACTTC. It is translated as CASSLSLYQETQYF.

This chain links TRBV6-2 or TRBV6-3 with TRBJ2-7, with D possibly called TRBD1 or TRBD2 (6 bases each). V lost 6 bases to trimming and J lost 2 bases, with 8 bases between them. The CDR3 covers 12 residues. Germline CDR1 and CDR2: MNHEY and SVGEGT. In nucleotides, the CDR3 is TGTGCCAGCAGGGGGGGCACCTACGAGCAGTACTTC. Its translation is CASRGGTYEQYF.

This clonotype was observed at least ten times. One end of the junction is discordant with germline, which a read error may explain. The chain joins TRBV6-5 to TRBJ2-5; possibly TRBD2 for D (6 bases). The CDR3 consists of 15 residues. From germline, CDR1 is MNHEY and CDR2 SVGAGI. CDR3 nucleotides: TGTGCCAGCAGTTACTCGGACTATTTACAAGGGACCCAGTACTTC. It yields the protein CASSYSDYLQGTQYF.

This clonotype was picked up many times. This chain joins TRBV30 and TRBJ1-6, with D uncertain. There are 15 residues in the CDR3. V shed 1 base and J shed 8 bases, with 15 bases lying between them. CDR1 and CDR2 (germline): GTSNPN, SVGIG (reference sequence). The CDR3 loop is CAWSEQLGLDSPLHF. CDR3 sequence (DNA): TGTGCCTGGAGTGAACAGTTGGGGTTGGATTCACCCCTCCACTTT. The full variable domain, completed using reference TRBV30 and TRBJ1-6, is SQTIHQWPATLVQPVGSPLSLECTVEGTSNPNLYWYRQAAGRGLQLLFYSVGIGQISSEVPQNLSASRPQDRQFILSSKKLLLSDSGFYLCAWSEQLGLDSPLHFGNGTRLTVT.

At least ten counts were recorded for this clonotype. The chain recombines TRBV28 with TRBJ2-3, with 7 bases matching TRBD2. Germline CDR1 reads MDHEN; CDR2 reads SYDVKM. The CDR3 loop spans 14 amino acids. Trimming at V came to 7 bases and at J to 0 bases, leaving 4 bases not matched to a gene. CDR3 DNA sequence: TGTGCCAGCACGAAAGCGGGGAGCACAGATACGCAGTATTTT. Encoded protein: CASTKAGSTDTQYF.

This clonotype was recorded at least ten times. This chain connects TRBV30 to TRBJ2-5; TRBD1 aligns across 8 bases. Germline V CDR1 and CDR2: GTSNPN, SVGIG (reference sequence). This CDR3 region has 12 residues. Unmatched junction bases numbered 2, after V lost 4 bases and J lost 4 bases. The CDR3 DNA follows: TGTGCCTGGACAGGGGGCGGAGAGACCCAGTACTTC. Protein sequence: CAWTGGGETQYF.

The table lists this clonotype with many counts. The chain combines TRBV7-2 with TRBJ1-1; no reliable D call. The CDR3 runs 18 residues. Germline V lookup: CDR1 SGHTA, CDR2 FQGNSA. The V end was cut by 4 bases, the J end by 1 base, with 22 bases between. In nucleotides, the CDR3 is TGTGCCAGCAGCTCCGGGTCCAAGTTATTTCTAGCGAACACTGAAGCTTTCTTT. It translates to CASSSGSKLFLANTEAFF.

As for this clonotype: This may stem from a read error, because a much larger clone lies one nucleotide away. V gene TRBV6-5 combines with J gene TRBJ2-1; no reliable D call. The CDR3 consists of 15 residues. CDR1 MNHEY and CDR2 SVGAGI come from the germline V gene. DNA for the CDR3: TGTACCAGCAGTTACTCGATAGGCGAGTACAATGAGCAGTTCTTC. This translates into CTSSYSIGEYNEQFF.

The sample holds many counts of this clonotype. The chain combines TRBV9 with TRBJ2-1; D is undetermined. This CDR3 comprises 13 residues. Germline V lookup: CDR1 SGDLS, CDR2 YYNGEE. V lost 4 bases and J 4 bases, leaving 9 bases between the germline ends. The chain's CDR3 is CASSLNSYNEQFF. DNA for the CDR3: TGTGCCAGCAGCTTGAATTCATACAATGAGCAGTTCTTC.

This clonotype was seen many times. The chain has TRBV3-1 and TRBJ2-1; D not resolved. This CDR3 comprises 13 residues. The V gene lost 1 base and the J gene lost 8 bases, with 9 bases spanning the gap. Germline loops: CDR1 LGHDT, CDR2 YNNKEL (reference sequence). The chain's CDR3 is CASSQVEVDEQFF. The CDR3 DNA is TGTGCCAGCAGCCAAGTAGAGGTGGATGAGCAGTTCTTC.

There are a few counts of this clonotype. It may be a read error: a sequence one base away is much more abundant. The rearrangement uses TRBV7-2 and TRBJ2-3; weak D call: TRBD2 (6 bases). CDR1 is SGHTA, CDR2 FQGNSA, per germline. The CDR3 has 16 residues. V was clipped by 4 bases and J by 4 bases, with 18 bases between them. CDR3: CASSSVGGISADTQYF. CDR3 DNA: TGTGCCAGCAGCTCTGTGGGCGGGATTAGCGCAGATACGCAGTATTTT.

In regard to this clonotype: Since a much larger clone is just one base distant, this may be a read error. The chain has TRBV6-4 and TRBJ2-1; unclear D gene. CDR1 MRHNA and CDR2 SNTAGT come from the germline V gene. This CDR3 is built from 12 residues. The DNA for the CDR3 is TGTGCCAGCAGTTACTCTTTCAGTGAGCAGTTCTTC. It translates to CASSYSFSEQFF.

The rearrangement links TRBV18 to TRBJ2-5, with D hard to call. V lost 0 bases, J lost 2 bases, and 7 bases lay in between. Germline CDR1 and CDR2: KGHSH and LQKENI. The CDR3 covers 14 residues. The CDR3 spells CASSPPEGQETQYF. In nucleotides, the CDR3 is TGTGCCAGCTCACCACCTGAAGGGCAAGAGACCCAGTACTTC.

Ten or more counts support this clonotype. The CDR3, as DNA: TGCAGTGCCTTGAGACAGGGCGAGGAAGCTTTCTTT. It translates to CSALRQGEEAFF. J is TRBJ1-1 and V is TRBV20-1; 7 bases map to TRBD1. CDR1 is DFQATT and CDR2 is SNEGSKA in the germline V gene (reference sequence). This CDR3 has 12 amino acids. The ends lost 6 bases at V and 8 bases at J; junction bases unmatched: 9.

This clonotype was observed many times. CDR3 in DNA: TGCAGTGCTAGAGAGGGACAGGCGAACACTGAAGCTTTCTTT. Translation gives CSAREGQANTEAFF. J is TRBJ1-1 and V is TRBV20-1; 8 bases agree with TRBD1. This CDR3 comprises 14 residues. Germline loops: CDR1 DFQATT, CDR2 SNEGSKA (reference sequence). The V and J ends lost 0 bases and 1 base, in that order; junction bases with no gene match: 1.

In this sample, this clonotype turned up a few times. The CDR3, as DNA: TGTGCCAGCAGCGTAGAAGGGGGGCCCTACGAGCAGTACTTC. Translating gives CASSVEGGPYEQYF. The chain carries TRBV9 and TRBJ2-7, with D tentatively TRBD1 or TRBD2 (6 bases each). Deletions cut 0 bases from V and 2 bases from J, with 9 bases between. Germline assignment: CDR1 SGDLS and CDR2 YYNGEE. CDR3 size: 14 residues.

This clonotype occurred many times. This chain uses TRBV5-1 with TRBJ2-5; 10 nucleotides align to TRBD1. The CDR3 is 14 amino acids. V lost 4 bases, J lost 5 bases, and 5 bases stayed unmatched. The germline gives CDR1 SGHRS, CDR2 YFSETQ. In DNA form, the CDR3 reads TGCGCCAGCAGCCTGACAGGGGGCGGGGAGACCCAGTACTTC. Its translation is CASSLTGGGETQYF.

This clonotype has ten or more counts. The V call is TRBV13, the J call TRBJ2-5, with TRBD2 identical over 7 bases. The CDR3 sequence is 16 residues long. The V and J ends lost 5 bases and 5 bases, in that order; junction bases with no gene match: 14. CDR1 is PRHDT, CDR2 FYEKMQ, per germline (reference sequence). The CDR3 DNA follows: TGTGCCAGCAGCGCCAGCCGAACGGGAGGTCGGGAGACCCAGTACTTC. Its translation: CASSASRTGGRETQYF.

This clonotype was seen repeatedly, ten times or more. The rearrangement links TRBV11-1 to TRBJ2-7, with D unclear. This CDR3 has 14 residues. Germline CDR1 is SGHAT and CDR2 is FQDESV (reference sequence). V lost 5 bases and J lost 0, with 11 bases in between. CDR3 protein: CASSQPTASYEQYF. The CDR3 DNA sequence: TGTGCCAGCAGCCAACCGACGGCCTCCTACGAGCAGTACTTC.

At least ten counts were recorded for this clonotype. This chain links TRBV12-3 or TRBV12-4 with TRBJ2-3, with TRBD2 matching over 14 bases. The CDR3 has 16 residues. After removal of 5 bases from V and 5 bases from J, the junction contained 6 bases not matched to a gene. In DNA form, the CDR3 reads TGTGCCAGCAGTGTCCCGGGACTAGCGGGAGTAGATACGCAGTATTTT. Translating gives CASSVPGLAGVDTQYF.

The chain carries TRBV19 and TRBJ2-3; TRBD2 is a possible D gene (5 bases). Germline assignment: CDR1 LNHDA and CDR2 SQIVND (reference sequence). V was trimmed by 8 bases and J by 0 bases, leaving 18 bases between them. The CDR3 spans 16 residues. The CDR3 DNA is TGTGCCAGTCTCCCTAACCCTAGCCCTAGCACAGATACGCAGTATTTT. This codes for CASLPNPSPSTDTQYF.

This clonotype was picked up many times. The CDR3 DNA sequence: TGTGCCACCAGTGATGCCGGGAGTTTGAAGACCCAGTACTTC. Its translation is CATSDAGSLKTQYF. The chain links TRBV24-1 to TRBJ2-5; possible D gene TRBD2, 6 bases. Germline CDR1 reads KGHDR; CDR2 reads SFDVKD. Trimming stripped 3 bases from V and 6 bases from J, with 13 bases between. This CDR3 contains 14 residues.

The V and J genes are TRBV7-9 and TRBJ1-5; 9 nucleotides match TRBD1. This CDR3 contains 17 residues. Germline V lookup: CDR1 SEHNR, CDR2 FQNEAQ (reference sequence). With V trimmed by 5 bases and J by 0 bases, 8 bases remained unmatched. The CDR3 loop is CASSPRDRDHSNQPQHF. CDR3 coding DNA: TGTGCCAGCAGCCCCCGGGACAGGGACCATAGCAATCAGCCCCAGCATTTT.

The chain links TRBV28 to TRBJ2-1; 10 nucleotides match TRBD2. CDR1 MDHEN and CDR2 SYDVKM come from the germline V gene. V was clipped by 4 bases and J by 4 bases; unmatched bases: 16. CDR3 length: 19 amino acids. The CDR3 nucleotides read TGTGCCAGCAGTTCATACCAATCCCTCGGACTAGCGGATTACAATGAGCAGTTCTTC. Translation: CASSSYQSLGLADYNEQFF.

The chain joins TRBV4-3 to TRBJ2-1; D unresolved. Trimming shortened V by 0 bases and J by 4 bases, and 13 bases separated the two germline ends. The germline V gene encodes CDR1 LGHNA and CDR2 YSLEER. This CDR3 region has 16 residues. The CDR3 sequence is CASSQELGFSYNEQFF. The CDR3 nucleotides read TGCGCCAGCAGCCAAGAGCTCGGGTTTAGTTACAATGAGCAGTTCTTC.

This clonotype was seen a few times. V gene TRBV28 combines with J gene TRBJ1-5; D is possibly TRBD1 (5 bases). Trimming removed 8 bases from V and 4 bases from J, with 6 bases in between. In germline, CDR1 is MDHEN, CDR2 SYDVKM. This CDR3 contains 11 residues. CDR3 sequence reads: CASGGNQPQHF. The CDR3 nucleotides read TGTGCCAGCGGGGGGAATCAGCCCCAGCATTTT.

This clonotype was seen repeatedly, ten times or more. The rearrangement uses TRBV11-3 and TRBJ2-2, with TRBD2 identical over 13 bases. The germline V gene has CDR1 SGHNT and CDR2 YENEEA. With V trimmed by 4 bases and J by 2 bases, 16 bases remained unmatched. The CDR3 extends over 21 amino acids. The CDR3 DNA reads TGTGCCAGCAGCTGGGGACCGGGACTAGCGGGGACAATCTTAAACACCGGGGAGCTGTTTTTT. Protein sequence: CASSWGPGLAGTILNTGELFF.

At least ten counts were recorded for this clonotype. This chain links TRBV7-3 with TRBJ2-2; D is unclear. V was cut by 5 bases and J by 6 bases, with 7 bases left in between. The CDR3 runs to 12 residues. Germline CDR1 is SGHTA and CDR2 is FQGTGA. For the CDR3, the DNA is TGTGCCAGCAGCCCCTTATCCGGGGAGCTGTTTTTT. This sequence encodes CASSPLSGELFF. The full variable domain, in which reference TRBV7-3 and TRBJ2-2 provide the parts outside the CDR3, is GAGVSQTPSNKVTEKGKYVELRCDPISGHTALYWYRQSLGQGPEFLIYFQGTGAADDSGLPNDRFFAVRPEGSVSTLKIQRTERGDSAVYLCASSPLSGELFFGEGSRLTVL.

This clonotype was observed many times. This chain joins TRBV29-1 and TRBJ2-7; TRBD2 is a possible D gene (5 bases). V gave up 7 bases and J gave up 3 bases, with 13 bases separating them. This CDR3 has 12 amino acids. From germline, CDR1 is SQVTM and CDR2 ANQGSEA. CDR3 sequence (DNA): TGCAGCGCAATTTCCGGGATCTACGAGCAGTACTTC. Protein: CSAISGIYEQYF.

This clonotype was detected many times. The J gene is TRBJ2-7, the V gene TRBV9; D is tentatively TRBD1 or TRBD2 (5 bases each). The V gene lost 4 bases and the J gene lost 7 bases, with 18 bases spanning the gap. There are 14 residues in the CDR3. CDR1 and CDR2 (germline): SGDLS, YYNGEE. CDR3 sequence (DNA): TGTGCCAGCAGCCTCGGGACCGGTATGGGAGAGCAGTACTTC. Its translation is CASSLGTGMGEQYF.

This clonotype was counted many times. V usage is TRBV2 and J usage is TRBJ2-4; D gene unclear. Germline CDR1 SNHLY, CDR2 FYNNEI. This CDR3 spans 16 amino acids. V lost 8 bases and J lost 3, with 20 bases in between. CDR3 region: CASERSRSDGKNIQYF. The DNA for the CDR3 is TGTGCCAGCGAACGGTCCAGAAGTGACGGCAAAAACATTCAGTACTTC.